This is a list of T cell receptor beta chains from one sample in a study of shared clonotypes between healthy human individuals. Clones were sequenced by immunoSEQ multiplex PCR, and TCRdb holds only the in-frame ones, with some missing. The data show 1,500,000 or so clones, 95% to 97% seen once. The sample comprised naive CD4+ T cells sorted from blood. Every receptor here comes from a man aged 25 to 40 in good health. CDR3s include the opening cysteine and the closing phenylalanine or tryptophan. The D gene is left open where the match is weak. Not every row has a clone size; where given, it reads once, few, many or a size class.

D gene: .; V gene: TRBV21-1; J gene: TRBJ2-1; clone size: .; CDR3 protein: CATPGTSSYNEQFF; CDR3 DNA: TGTGCCACTCCCGGGACAAGCTCCTACAATGAGCAGTTCTTC
D gene: .; V gene: TRBV14; J gene: TRBJ1-4; clone size: .; CDR3 protein: CASSQSGYKLFF; CDR3 DNA: TGTGCCAGCAGCCAGTCTGGATACAAACTGTTTTTT
D gene: .; V gene: TRBV29-1; J gene: TRBJ2-3; clone size: .; CDR3 protein: CSVEGITTDTQYF; CDR3 DNA: TGCAGCGTTGAAGGAATAACCACAGATACGCAGTATTTT
D gene: TRBD2; V gene: TRBV5-1; J gene: TRBJ2-1; clone size: .; CDR3 protein: CASSLYDSGRIYNEQFF; CDR3 DNA: TGCGCCAGCAGCCTGTACGATAGCGGGAGGATATACAATGAGCAGTTCTTC
D gene: .; V gene: TRBV7-9; J gene: TRBJ2-1; clone size: .; CDR3 protein: CASRQLTLAFSYNEQFF; CDR3 DNA: TGTGCCAGCAGACAATTAACATTAGCGTTTTCCTACAATGAGCAGTTCTTC
D gene: TRBD2; V gene: TRBV5-6; J gene: TRBJ2-1; clone size: .; CDR3 protein: CASSLWVGRNNEQFF; CDR3 DNA: TGTGCCAGCAGCTTGTGGGTCGGGAGGAACAATGAGCAGTTCTTC
D gene: TRBD2; V gene: TRBV28; J gene: TRBJ2-7; clone size: .; CDR3 protein: CASSLVGTTGYEQYF; CDR3 DNA: TGTGCCAGCAGTTTGGTAGGGACTACGGGCTACGAGCAGTACTTC
D gene: TRBD2; V gene: TRBV7-6; J gene: TRBJ2-3; clone size: .; CDR3 protein: CASSPNRPGTSGRKIPTDTQYF; CDR3 DNA: TGTGCCAGCAGCCCAAATAGGCCGGGGACTAGCGGGAGAAAGATACCCACAGATACGCAGTATTTT
D gene: .; V gene: TRBV5-4; J gene: TRBJ2-6; clone size: .; CDR3 protein: CASSLGPTGANVLTF; CDR3 DNA: TGTGCCAGCAGCTTGGGGCCAACTGGGGCCAACGTCCTGACTTTC
D gene: .; V gene: TRBV5-6; J gene: TRBJ2-7; clone size: .; CDR3 protein: CASSLTGVIYEQYF; CDR3 DNA: TGTGCCAGCAGCTTAACTGGGGTAATCTACGAGCAGTACTTC
D gene: .; V gene: TRBV29-1; J gene: TRBJ1-5; clone size: few; CDR3 protein: CSVGGRGKNQPQHF; CDR3 DNA: TGCAGCGTTGGGGGTAGGGGGAAAAATCAGCCCCAGCATTTT
D gene: TRBD1; V gene: TRBV28; J gene: TRBJ2-7; clone size: .; CDR3 protein: CASIKQGATYEQYF; CDR3 DNA: TGTGCCAGCATTAAACAGGGGGCGACTTACGAGCAGTACTTC
D gene: .; V gene: TRBV7-9; J gene: TRBJ2-2; clone size: .; CDR3 protein: CASRPAMKGELFF; CDR3 DNA: TGTGCCAGCAGGCCAGCGATGAAGGGGGAGCTGTTTTTT
D gene: .; V gene: TRBV7-9; J gene: TRBJ1-4; clone size: .; CDR3 protein: CASTMTEGLFF; CDR3 DNA: TGTGCCAGCACTATGACTGAAGGCCTGTTTTTT
D gene: .; V gene: TRBV11-2; J gene: TRBJ2-7; clone size: .; CDR3 protein: CASSYPWDGTYEQYF; CDR3 DNA: TGTGCCAGCAGTTATCCCTGGGACGGCACCTACGAGCAGTACTTC
D gene: TRBD2; V gene: TRBV4-1; J gene: TRBJ2-1; clone size: .; CDR3 protein: CASSQVELAGIEQFF; CDR3 DNA: TGCGCCAGCAGCCAAGTTGAGCTAGCGGGAATTGAGCAGTTCTTC
D gene: .; V gene: TRBV6-4; J gene: TRBJ2-6; clone size: once; CDR3 protein: CASSERGGANVLTF; CDR3 DNA: TGTGCCAGCAGTGAGCGGGGTGGGGCCAACGTCCTGACTTTC
D gene: .; V gene: TRBV18; J gene: TRBJ2-1; clone size: .; CDR3 protein: CASTSSAYNEQFF; CDR3 DNA: TGTGCCAGCACATCTTCTGCCTACAATGAGCAGTTCTTC
D gene: .; V gene: TRBV7-2; J gene: TRBJ1-1; clone size: .; CDR3 protein: CASSLPSRSTEAFF; CDR3 DNA: TGTGCCAGCAGCTTGCCGTCCAGAAGCACTGAAGCTTTCTTT
D gene: .; V gene: TRBV18; J gene: TRBJ2-1; clone size: once; CDR3 protein: CASSPFGGSSYNEQFF; CDR3 DNA: TGTGCCAGCTCACCTTTTGGGGGGAGCTCCTACAATGAGCAGTTCTTC
D gene: .; V gene: TRBV7-9; J gene: TRBJ2-1; clone size: .; CDR3 protein: CASSLTYNEQFF; CDR3 DNA: TGTGCCAGCAGCCTGACCTACAATGAGCAGTTCTTC
D gene: TRBD2; V gene: TRBV5-1; J gene: TRBJ2-3; clone size: few; CDR3 protein: CASSLRSGDATQYF; CDR3 DNA: TGCGCCAGCAGCTTGAGGAGCGGGGACGCTACGCAGTATTTT
D gene: TRBD2; V gene: TRBV19; J gene: TRBJ2-2; clone size: .; CDR3 protein: CASSIGRLRGRSPGELFF; CDR3 DNA: TGTGCCAGTAGTATTGGTCGGTTGCGCGGGAGGTCCCCCGGGGAGCTGTTTTTT
D gene: .; V gene: TRBV7-9; J gene: TRBJ2-1; clone size: .; CDR3 protein: CASGPRDGVYNEQFF; CDR3 DNA: TGTGCCAGCGGACCCCGGGACGGCGTATACAATGAGCAGTTCTTC
D gene: .; V gene: TRBV10-2; J gene: TRBJ1-4; clone size: .; CDR3 protein: CASKVGGEKLFF; CDR3 DNA: TGCGCCAGCAAAGTAGGAGGTGAAAAACTGTTTTTT
D gene: .; V gene: TRBV27; J gene: TRBJ1-5; clone size: once; CDR3 protein: CASSPYPQGPLSNQPQHF; CDR3 DNA: TGTGCCAGCAGTCCGTACCCACAGGGTCCCTTGAGCAATCAGCCCCAGCATTTT
D gene: .; V gene: TRBV10-3; J gene: TRBJ2-1; clone size: .; CDR3 protein: CAISESAGINEQFF; CDR3 DNA: TGTGCCATCAGTGAGTCCGCAGGGATCAATGAGCAGTTCTTC
D gene: TRBD1; V gene: TRBV5-1; J gene: TRBJ2-7; clone size: .; CDR3 protein: CASRLRDSSYEQYF; CDR3 DNA: TGCGCCAGCAGACTTCGGGACAGCTCCTACGAGCAGTACTTC
D gene: .; V gene: TRBV5-1; J gene: TRBJ2-3; clone size: .; CDR3 protein: CAVGGGLATDTQYF; CDR3 DNA: TGCGCCGTTGGAGGAGGGCTAGCGACCGATACGCAGTATTTT
D gene: .; V gene: TRBV6-5; J gene: TRBJ2-5; clone size: .; CDR3 protein: CASSYSGRAQETQYF; CDR3 DNA: TGTGCCAGCAGTTACTCCGGACGCGCACAAGAGACCCAGTACTTC
D gene: .; V gene: TRBV19; J gene: TRBJ1-5; clone size: .; CDR3 protein: CASSGGQSRVNQPQHF; CDR3 DNA: TGTGCCAGTAGTGGAGGACAGTCACGGGTCAATCAGCCCCAGCATTTT
D gene: .; V gene: TRBV6-5; J gene: TRBJ1-1; clone size: .; CDR3 protein: CASSYLLHTEAFF; CDR3 DNA: TGTGCCAGCAGTTACTTACTGCACACTGAAGCTTTCTTT
D gene: .; V gene: TRBV6-5; J gene: TRBJ1-1; clone size: .; CDR3 protein: CASSRADTEAFF; CDR3 DNA: TGTGCCAGCAGTCGGGCAGACACTGAAGCTTTCTTT
D gene: TRBD2; V gene: TRBV29-1; J gene: TRBJ2-5; clone size: .; CDR3 protein: CSVERLADQETQYF; CDR3 DNA: TGCAGCGTTGAACGGCTAGCGGACCAAGAGACCCAGTACTTC
D gene: .; V gene: TRBV25-1; J gene: TRBJ2-7; clone size: .; CDR3 protein: CASGGLYEQYF; CDR3 DNA: TGTGCCAGTGGGGGCCTCTACGAGCAGTACTTC
D gene: TRBD2; V gene: TRBV27; J gene: TRBJ2-1; clone size: once; CDR3 protein: CASSLSSQREYNEQFF; CDR3 DNA: TGTGCCAGCAGTTTATCGTCCCAGCGGGAGTATAATGAGCAGTTCTTC
D gene: .; V gene: TRBV19; J gene: TRBJ1-5; clone size: .; CDR3 protein: CATRRDRDLGNQPQHF; CDR3 DNA: TGTGCCACCCGACGGGACCGGGACTTGGGAAATCAGCCCCAGCATTTT
D gene: .; V gene: TRBV7-3; J gene: TRBJ2-1; clone size: .; CDR3 protein: CASSPPRTGNDEQFF; CDR3 DNA: TGTGCCAGCAGCCCGCCTAGGACCGGGAATGATGAGCAGTTCTTC
D gene: TRBD2; V gene: TRBV4-3; J gene: TRBJ2-1; clone size: .; CDR3 protein: CASSQVSSGTYNEQFF; CDR3 DNA: TGCGCCAGCAGCCAAGTCTCTAGCGGGACTTACAATGAGCAGTTCTTC
D gene: .; V gene: TRBV19; J gene: TRBJ1-4; clone size: .; CDR3 protein: CASSPFSTFYNEKLFF; CDR3 DNA: TGTGCCAGTAGTCCCTTCTCGACGTTCTATAATGAAAAACTGTTTTTT
D gene: TRBD2; V gene: TRBV14; J gene: TRBJ2-3; clone size: few; CDR3 protein: CASSQDRTSTQYF; CDR3 DNA: TGTGCCAGCAGCCAAGATCGGACTAGCACGCAGTATTTT
D gene: .; V gene: TRBV14; J gene: TRBJ2-7; clone size: .; CDR3 protein: CASSQDKASF; CDR3 DNA: TGTGCCAGCAGCCAAGATAAGGCCTCCTTC
D gene: .; V gene: TRBV5-5; J gene: TRBJ1-2; clone size: .; CDR3 protein: CASSLLVVGNYGYTF; CDR3 DNA: TGTGCCAGCAGCTTACTCGTAGTTGGAAACTATGGCTACACCTTC
D gene: .; V gene: TRBV7-6; J gene: TRBJ1-3; clone size: .; CDR3 protein: CASSLVAPGQGVGNTIYF; CDR3 DNA: TGTGCCAGCAGCTTAGTGGCACCAGGGCAGGGAGTTGGAAACACCATATATTTT
D gene: .; V gene: TRBV6-1; J gene: TRBJ1-3; clone size: .; CDR3 protein: CASSETRTYSGNTIYF; CDR3 DNA: TGTGCCAGCAGTGAAACCCGGACTTACTCTGGAAACACCATATATTTT
D gene: TRBD2; V gene: TRBV5-1; J gene: TRBJ2-7; clone size: .; CDR3 protein: CASSRGEGKGEQYF; CDR3 DNA: TGCGCCAGCAGCCGAGGGGAGGGGAAAGGGGAGCAGTACTTC
D gene: .; V gene: TRBV5-1; J gene: TRBJ1-3; clone size: .; CDR3 protein: CASSTRRASGNTIYF; CDR3 DNA: TGCGCCAGCAGCACACGGCGGGCATCTGGAAACACCATATATTTT
D gene: .; V gene: TRBV27; J gene: TRBJ2-1; clone size: .; CDR3 protein: CASSSTKLGGSYNEQFF; CDR3 DNA: TGTGCCAGCAGTTCCACAAAACTAGGGGGCTCCTACAATGAGCAGTTCTTC
D gene: .; V gene: TRBV4-2; J gene: TRBJ2-7; clone size: once; CDR3 protein: CASSRQSVDEQYF; CDR3 DNA: TGTGCCAGCAGCCGCCAGAGTGTTGACGAGCAGTACTTC
D gene: TRBD2; V gene: TRBV19; J gene: TRBJ2-1; clone size: .; CDR3 protein: CASSKRRGRAEIVSSYNEQFF; CDR3 DNA: TGTGCCAGTAGTAAAAGACGCGGGAGGGCCGAAATTGTCTCCTCCTACAATGAGCAGTTCTTC
D gene: .; V gene: TRBV10-3; J gene: TRBJ2-5; clone size: .; CDR3 protein: CAISVGGQETQYF; CDR3 DNA: TGTGCCATCAGCGTCGGGGGCCAAGAGACCCAGTACTTC
D gene: TRBD2; V gene: TRBV5-1; J gene: TRBJ2-5; clone size: .; CDR3 protein: CASIVGLARQETQYF; CDR3 DNA: TGCGCCAGCATAGTAGGACTAGCGAGACAAGAGACCCAGTACTTC
D gene: .; V gene: TRBV9; J gene: TRBJ2-4; clone size: .; CDR3 protein: CASSAGNIAKNIQYF; CDR3 DNA: TGTGCCAGCAGCGCAGGGAATATAGCCAAAAACATTCAGTACTTC
D gene: TRBD1; V gene: TRBV18; J gene: TRBJ1-5; clone size: .; CDR3 protein: CASSPTGGFQPQHF; CDR3 DNA: TGTGCCAGCTCACCGACAGGGGGATTCCAGCCCCAGCATTTT
D gene: TRBD1; V gene: TRBV11-2; J gene: TRBJ2-7; clone size: .; CDR3 protein: CASSFGQAYEQYF; CDR3 DNA: TGTGCCAGCAGCTTTGGACAGGCCTACGAGCAGTACTTC